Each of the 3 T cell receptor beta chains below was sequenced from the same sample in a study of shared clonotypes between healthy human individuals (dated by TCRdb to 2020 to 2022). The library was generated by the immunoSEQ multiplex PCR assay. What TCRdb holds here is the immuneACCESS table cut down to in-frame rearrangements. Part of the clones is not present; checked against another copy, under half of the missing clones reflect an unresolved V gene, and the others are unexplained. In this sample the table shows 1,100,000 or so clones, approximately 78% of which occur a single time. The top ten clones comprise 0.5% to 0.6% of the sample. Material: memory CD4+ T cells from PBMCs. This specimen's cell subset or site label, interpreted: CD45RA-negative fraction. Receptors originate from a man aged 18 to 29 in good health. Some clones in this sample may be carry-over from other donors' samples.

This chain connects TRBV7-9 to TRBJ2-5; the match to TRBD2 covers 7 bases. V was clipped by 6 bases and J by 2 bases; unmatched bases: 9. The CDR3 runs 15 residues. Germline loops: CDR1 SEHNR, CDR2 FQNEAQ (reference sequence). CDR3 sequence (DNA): TGTGCCAGCAGGAGAGCTCGCGGGAGACAAGAGACCCAGTACTTC. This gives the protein CASRRARGRQETQYF.

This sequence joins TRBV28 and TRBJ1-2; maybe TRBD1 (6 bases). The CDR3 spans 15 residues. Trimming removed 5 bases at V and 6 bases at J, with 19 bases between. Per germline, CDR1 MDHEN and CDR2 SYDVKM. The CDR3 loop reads CASSPPWQGRDGYTF. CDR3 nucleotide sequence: TGTGCCAGCAGTCCCCCTTGGCAGGGGCGAGATGGCTACACCTTC.

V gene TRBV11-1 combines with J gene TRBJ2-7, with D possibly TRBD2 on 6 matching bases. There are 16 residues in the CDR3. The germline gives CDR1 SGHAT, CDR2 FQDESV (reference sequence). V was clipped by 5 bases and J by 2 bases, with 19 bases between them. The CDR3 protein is CASSVGAASATYEQYF. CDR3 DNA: TGTGCCAGCAGCGTAGGGGCGGCTAGCGCTACCTACGAGCAGTACTTC.